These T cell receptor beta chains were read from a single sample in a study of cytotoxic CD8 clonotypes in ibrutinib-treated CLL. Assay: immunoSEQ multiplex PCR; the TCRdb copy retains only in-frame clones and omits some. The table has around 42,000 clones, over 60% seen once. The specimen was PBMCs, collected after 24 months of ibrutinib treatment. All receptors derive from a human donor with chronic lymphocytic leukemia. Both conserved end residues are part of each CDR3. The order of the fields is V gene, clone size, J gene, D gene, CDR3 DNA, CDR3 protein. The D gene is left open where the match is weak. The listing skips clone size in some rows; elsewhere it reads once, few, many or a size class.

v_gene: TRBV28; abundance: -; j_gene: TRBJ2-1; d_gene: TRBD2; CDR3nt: TGTGCCAGCAGTGTCAGCGGGAGGGCCGTGTTCTTC; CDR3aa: CASSVSGRAVFF
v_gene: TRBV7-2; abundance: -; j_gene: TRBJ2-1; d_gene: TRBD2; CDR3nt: TGTGCCAGCAGCTTATACGTGCGGGGGGACTACAATGAGCAGTTCTTC; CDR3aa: CASSLYVRGDYNEQFF
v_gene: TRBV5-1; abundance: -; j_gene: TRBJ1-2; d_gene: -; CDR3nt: TGCGCCAGCAGCTCGCTGACAGGTGATGGCTACACCTTC; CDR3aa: CASSSLTGDGYTF
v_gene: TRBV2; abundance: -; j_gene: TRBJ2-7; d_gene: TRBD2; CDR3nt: TGTGCCAGCAGTGAGTTACTAGCGGGGGGGCCGCTCGACTACGAGCAGTACTTC; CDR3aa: CASSELLAGGPLDYEQYF
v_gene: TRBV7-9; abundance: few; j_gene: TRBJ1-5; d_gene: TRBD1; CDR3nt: TGTGCCAGCAGCAGCGGGGACAGGGGTGGTCAGCCCCAGCATTTT; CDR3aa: CASSSGDRGGQPQHF
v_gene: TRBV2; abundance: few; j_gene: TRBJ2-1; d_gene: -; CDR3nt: TGTGCCAGCATCGGGGGCCGACGTGATGAGCAGTTCTTC; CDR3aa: CASIGGRRDEQFF
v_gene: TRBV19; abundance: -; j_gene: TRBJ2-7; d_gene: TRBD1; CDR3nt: TGTGCCAGTAGTGGCCGGACAGGGATAATCTACGAGCAGTACTTC; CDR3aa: CASSGRTGIIYEQYF
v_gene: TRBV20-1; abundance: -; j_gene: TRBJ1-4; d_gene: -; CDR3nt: TGCAGTGTAATATTGTCTGAAAAACTGTTTTTT; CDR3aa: CSVILSEKLFF
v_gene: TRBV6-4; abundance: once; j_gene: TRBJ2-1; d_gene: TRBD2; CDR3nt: TGTGCCAGCAGTGAGGAGCGGGGGGGCCCCTATGAGCAGTTCTTC; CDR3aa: CASSEERGGPYEQFF
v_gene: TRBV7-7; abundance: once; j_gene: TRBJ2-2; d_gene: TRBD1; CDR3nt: TGTGCTAGCAGCCGGACAGGGCTCACCGGGGAGCTGTTTTTT; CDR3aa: CASSRTGLTGELFF
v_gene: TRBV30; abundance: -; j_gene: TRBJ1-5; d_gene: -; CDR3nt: TGTGCCTGGAGTGATGATAGCAATCAGCCCCAGCATTTT; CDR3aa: CAWSDDSNQPQHF
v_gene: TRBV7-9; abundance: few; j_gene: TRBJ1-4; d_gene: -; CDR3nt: TGTGCCAGCAGCTTAGATGCCGCTAGGGGAAAACTGTTTTTT; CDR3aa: CASSLDAARGKLFF
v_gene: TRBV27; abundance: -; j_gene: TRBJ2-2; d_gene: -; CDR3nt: TGTGCCAGTCAAGTAGGACGGACGAACACCGGGGAGCTGTTTTTT; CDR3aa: CASQVGRTNTGELFF
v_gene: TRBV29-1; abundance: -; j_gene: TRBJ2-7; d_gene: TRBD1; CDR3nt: TGCAGCGCTGGGACAGGGAGGGAGTACGAGCAGTACTTC; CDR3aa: CSAGTGREYEQYF
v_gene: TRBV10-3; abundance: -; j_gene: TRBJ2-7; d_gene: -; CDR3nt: TGTGCCATCAGTGAGTCCGGACAGTCCTACGAGCAGTACTTC; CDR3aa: CAISESGQSYEQYF
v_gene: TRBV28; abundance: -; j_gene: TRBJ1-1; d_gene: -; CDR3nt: TGTGCCAGCAGTTTGGGGGCCCGGGCTGAAGCTTTCTTT; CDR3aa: CASSLGARAEAFF
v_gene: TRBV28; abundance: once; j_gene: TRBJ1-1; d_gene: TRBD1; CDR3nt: TGTGCCAGCACCGCGACAGGGATGAACACTGAAGCTTTCTTT; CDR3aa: CASTATGMNTEAFF
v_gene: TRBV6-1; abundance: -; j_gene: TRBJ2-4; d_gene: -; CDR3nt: TGTGCCAGCAGTATCTTCGGTCCGTCAAACATTCAGTACTTC; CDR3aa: CASSIFGPSNIQYF
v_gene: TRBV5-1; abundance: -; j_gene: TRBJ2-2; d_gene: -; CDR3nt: TGCGCCAGCAGCTTGTTGCGCGGTACCGGGGAGCTGTTTTTT; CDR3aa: CASSLLRGTGELFF
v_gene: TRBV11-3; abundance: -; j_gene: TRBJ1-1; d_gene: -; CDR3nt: TGTGCCAGCAGCTTGACCATGAACACTGAAGCTTTCTTT; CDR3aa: CASSLTMNTEAFF
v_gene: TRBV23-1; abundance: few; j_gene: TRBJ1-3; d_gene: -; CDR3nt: TGCGCCAGCGGCCCCAGGGGTTTAGAGGACACCATATATTTT; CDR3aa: CASGPRGLEDTIYF
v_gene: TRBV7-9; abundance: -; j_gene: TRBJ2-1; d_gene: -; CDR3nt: TGTGCCAGCAGCTTCGGCAGGGGAGTCTACAATGAGCAGTTCTTC; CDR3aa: CASSFGRGVYNEQFF
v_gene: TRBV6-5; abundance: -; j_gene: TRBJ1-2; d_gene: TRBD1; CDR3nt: TGTGCCAGCAGTTACTCAGGGACAGGCTCCATCTATGGCTACACCTTC; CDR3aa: CASSYSGTGSIYGYTF
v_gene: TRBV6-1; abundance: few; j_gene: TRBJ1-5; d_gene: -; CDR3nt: TGTGCCACCGGCCTCCTAGATCAGCCCCAGCATTTT; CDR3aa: CATGLLDQPQHF
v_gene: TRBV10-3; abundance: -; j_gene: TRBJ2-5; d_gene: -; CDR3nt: TGTGCCATCAGTGGGGGGGAGACCCAGTACTTC; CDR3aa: CAISGGETQYF
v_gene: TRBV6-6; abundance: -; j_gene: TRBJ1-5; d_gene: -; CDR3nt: TGTGCCACTGCCAGGTACAATCAGCCCCAGCATTTT; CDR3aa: CATARYNQPQHF
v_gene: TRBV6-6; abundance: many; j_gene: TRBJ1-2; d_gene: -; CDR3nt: TGTGCCAGCAGTCGTGGACACGGGGCCGGCTACACCTTC; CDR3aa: CASSRGHGAGYTF
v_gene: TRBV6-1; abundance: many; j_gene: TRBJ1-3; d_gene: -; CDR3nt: TGTGCCAGCTCCCGGGACTCTGGAAACACCATATATTTT; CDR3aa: CASSRDSGNTIYF
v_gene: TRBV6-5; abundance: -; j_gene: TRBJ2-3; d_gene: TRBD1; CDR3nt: TGTGCCAGCAGTTGGGTCCCAGGGGGAAAGACAGATACGCAGTATTTT; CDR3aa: CASSWVPGGKTDTQYF
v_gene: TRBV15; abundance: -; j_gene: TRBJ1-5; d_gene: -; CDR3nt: TGTGCCACCAGCAGTACTCTGCGGGCAGGGACACTTAATCAGCCCCAGCATTTT; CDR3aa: CATSSTLRAGTLNQPQHF
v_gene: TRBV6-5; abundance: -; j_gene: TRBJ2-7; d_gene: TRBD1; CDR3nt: TGTGCCAGCAGTTTCAATCGGGACAGATCCTACGAGCAGTACTTC; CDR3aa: CASSFNRDRSYEQYF
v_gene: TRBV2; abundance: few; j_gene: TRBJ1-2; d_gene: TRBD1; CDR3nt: TGTGCCAGCGGATCCCCAGGGGGCGCCGACTATGGCTACACCTTC; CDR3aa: CASGSPGGADYGYTF
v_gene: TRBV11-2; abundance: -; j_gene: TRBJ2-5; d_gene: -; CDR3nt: TGTGCCAGCAGCTTGGGGTTGAAGGAGACCCAGTACTTC; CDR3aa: CASSLGLKETQYF
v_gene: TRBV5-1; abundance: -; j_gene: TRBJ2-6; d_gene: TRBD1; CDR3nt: TGCGCCAGTACTGGTGGACAGGGCTTTGCTGGGGCCAACGTCCTGACTTTC; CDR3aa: CASTGGQGFAGANVLTF
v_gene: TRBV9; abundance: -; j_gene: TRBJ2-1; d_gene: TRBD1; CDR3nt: TGTGCCAGCAGCGTAGCAGGACAGGAATACAATGAGCAGTTCTTC; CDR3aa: CASSVAGQEYNEQFF
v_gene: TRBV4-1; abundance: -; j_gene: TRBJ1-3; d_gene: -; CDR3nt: TGCGCCAGCAGCCGCCTAGGGGGGGAAGGCTCTGGAAACACCATATATTTT; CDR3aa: CASSRLGGEGSGNTIYF
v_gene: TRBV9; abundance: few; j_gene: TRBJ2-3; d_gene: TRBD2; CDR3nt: TGTGCCAGCAGCCCGTCGGGACTAGCGGGAGTCATCGATACGCAGTATTTT; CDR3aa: CASSPSGLAGVIDTQYF
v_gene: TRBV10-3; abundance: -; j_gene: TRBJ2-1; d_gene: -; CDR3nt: TGTGCCATCAGCACCCGGGACATCTCATACAATGAGCAGTTCTTC; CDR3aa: CAISTRDISYNEQFF
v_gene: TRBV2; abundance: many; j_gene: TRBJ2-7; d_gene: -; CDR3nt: TGTGCCAGCAGCGCTCAGGGGGGCGAGCAGTACTTC; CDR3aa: CASSAQGGEQYF
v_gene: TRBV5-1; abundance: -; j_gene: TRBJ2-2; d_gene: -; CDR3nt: TGCGCCAGCAGCTTTGGACACCTAACCGGGGAGCTGTTTTTT; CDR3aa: CASSFGHLTGELFF
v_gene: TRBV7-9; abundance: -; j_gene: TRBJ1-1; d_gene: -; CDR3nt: TGTGCCAGCAGTTTCTCAGGCGGGAACACTGAAGCTTTCTTT; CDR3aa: CASSFSGGNTEAFF
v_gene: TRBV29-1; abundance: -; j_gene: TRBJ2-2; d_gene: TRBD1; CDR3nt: TGCAGCGTTGTGGACAGGCTCACCGGGGAGCTGTTTTTT; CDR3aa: CSVVDRLTGELFF
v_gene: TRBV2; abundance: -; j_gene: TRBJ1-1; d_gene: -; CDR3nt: TGTGCCAGCAGTTCCCCTCCCGGGGGCACTGAAGCTTTCTTT; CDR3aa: CASSSPPGGTEAFF
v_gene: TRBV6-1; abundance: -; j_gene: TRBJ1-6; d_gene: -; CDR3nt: TGTGCCAGCAGTGAAGTGGGCTCCGCGAATTCACCCCTCCACTTT; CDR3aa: CASSEVGSANSPLHF
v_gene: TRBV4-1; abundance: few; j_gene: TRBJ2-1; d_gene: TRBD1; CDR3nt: TGCGCCAGCAGCCATCCCGACAGGGACAATGAGCAGTTCTTC; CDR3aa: CASSHPDRDNEQFF
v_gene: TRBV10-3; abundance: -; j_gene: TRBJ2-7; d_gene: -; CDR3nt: TGTGCCATCTCTAAGAGGGACACGACCTACGAGCAGTACTTC; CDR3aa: CAISKRDTTYEQYF
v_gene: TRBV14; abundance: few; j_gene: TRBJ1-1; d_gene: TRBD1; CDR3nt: TGTGCCAGCAGCCAAGTCTCAGGGGGAAGGGCTGAAGCTTTCTTT; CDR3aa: CASSQVSGGRAEAFF
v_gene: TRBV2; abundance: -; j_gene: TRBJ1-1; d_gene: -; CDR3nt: TGTGCCAGCAGAACAGTGATGAACACTGAAGCTTTCTTT; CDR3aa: CASRTVMNTEAFF
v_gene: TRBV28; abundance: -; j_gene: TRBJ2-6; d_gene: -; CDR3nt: TGTGCCAGCAGGAGAAGCTCTGGGGCCAACGTCCTGACTTTC; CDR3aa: CASRRSSGANVLTF